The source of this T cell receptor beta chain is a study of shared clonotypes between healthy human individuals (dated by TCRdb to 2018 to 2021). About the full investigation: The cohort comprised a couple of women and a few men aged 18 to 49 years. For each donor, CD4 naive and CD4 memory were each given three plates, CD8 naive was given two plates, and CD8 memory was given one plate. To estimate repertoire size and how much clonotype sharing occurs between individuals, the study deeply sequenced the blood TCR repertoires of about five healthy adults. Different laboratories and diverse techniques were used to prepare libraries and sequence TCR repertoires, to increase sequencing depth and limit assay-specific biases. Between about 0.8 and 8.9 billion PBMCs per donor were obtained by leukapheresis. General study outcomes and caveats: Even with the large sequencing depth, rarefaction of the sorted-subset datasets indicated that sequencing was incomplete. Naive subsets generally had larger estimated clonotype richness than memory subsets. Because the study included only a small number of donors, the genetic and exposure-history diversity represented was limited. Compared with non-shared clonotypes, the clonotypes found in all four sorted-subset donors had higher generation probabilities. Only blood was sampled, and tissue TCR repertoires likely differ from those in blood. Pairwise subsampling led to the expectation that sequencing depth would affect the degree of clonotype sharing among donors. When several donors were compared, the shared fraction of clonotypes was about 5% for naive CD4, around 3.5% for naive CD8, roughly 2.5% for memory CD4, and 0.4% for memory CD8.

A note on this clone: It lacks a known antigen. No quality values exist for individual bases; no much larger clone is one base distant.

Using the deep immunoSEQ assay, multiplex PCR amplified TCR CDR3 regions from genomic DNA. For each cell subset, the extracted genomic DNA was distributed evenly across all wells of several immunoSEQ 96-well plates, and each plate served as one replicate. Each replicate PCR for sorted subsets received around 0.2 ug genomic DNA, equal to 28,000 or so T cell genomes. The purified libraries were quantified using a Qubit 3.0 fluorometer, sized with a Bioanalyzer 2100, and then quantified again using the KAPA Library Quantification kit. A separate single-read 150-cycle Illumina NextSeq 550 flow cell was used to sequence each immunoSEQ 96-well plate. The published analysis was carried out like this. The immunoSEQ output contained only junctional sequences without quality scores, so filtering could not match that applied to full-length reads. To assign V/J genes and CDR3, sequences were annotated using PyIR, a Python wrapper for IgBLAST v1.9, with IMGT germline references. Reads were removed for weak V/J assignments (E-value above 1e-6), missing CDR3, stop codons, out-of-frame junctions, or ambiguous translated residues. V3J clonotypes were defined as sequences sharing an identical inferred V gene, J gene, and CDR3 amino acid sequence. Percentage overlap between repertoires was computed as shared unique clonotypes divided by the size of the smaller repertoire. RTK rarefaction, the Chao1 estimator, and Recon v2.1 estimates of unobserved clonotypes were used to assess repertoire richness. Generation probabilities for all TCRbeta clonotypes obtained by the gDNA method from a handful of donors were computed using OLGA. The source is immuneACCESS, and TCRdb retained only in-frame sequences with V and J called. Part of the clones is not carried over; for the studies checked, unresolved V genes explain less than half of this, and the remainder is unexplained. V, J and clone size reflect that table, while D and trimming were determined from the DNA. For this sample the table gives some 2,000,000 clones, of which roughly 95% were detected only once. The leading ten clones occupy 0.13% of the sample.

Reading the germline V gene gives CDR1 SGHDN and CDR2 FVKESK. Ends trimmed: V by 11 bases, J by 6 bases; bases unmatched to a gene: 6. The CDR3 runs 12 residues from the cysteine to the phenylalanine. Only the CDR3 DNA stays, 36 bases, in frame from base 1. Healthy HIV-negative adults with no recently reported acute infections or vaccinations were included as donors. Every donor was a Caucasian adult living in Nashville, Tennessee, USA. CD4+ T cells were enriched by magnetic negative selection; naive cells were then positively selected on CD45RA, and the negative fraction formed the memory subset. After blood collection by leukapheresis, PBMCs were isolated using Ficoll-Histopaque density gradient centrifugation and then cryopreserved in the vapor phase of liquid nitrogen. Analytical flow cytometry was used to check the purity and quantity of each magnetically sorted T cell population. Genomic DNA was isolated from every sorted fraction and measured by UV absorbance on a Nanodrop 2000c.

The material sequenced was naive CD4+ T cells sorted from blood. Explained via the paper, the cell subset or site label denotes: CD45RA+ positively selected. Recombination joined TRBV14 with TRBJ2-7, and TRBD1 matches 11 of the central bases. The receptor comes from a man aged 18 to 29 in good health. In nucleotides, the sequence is TGTGCCGGGGACAGGGGGTTGCGCGAGCAGTACTTC. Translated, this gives CAGDRGLREQYF. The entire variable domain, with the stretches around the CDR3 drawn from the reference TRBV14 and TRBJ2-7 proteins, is EAGVTQFPSHSVIEKGQTVTLRCDPISGHDNLYWYRRVMGKEIKFLLHFVKESKQDESGMPNNRFLAERTGGTYSTLKVQPAELEDSGVYFCAGDRGLREQYFGPGTRLTVT.